These 10 T cell receptor beta chains came from one sample sequenced in a study of T cell responses to AZD1222 COVID-19 vaccine (dated by TCRdb to the early 2020s). What this sample's time point label stands for: baseline before first vaccination. The library was made by the immunoSEQ multiplex PCR assay. Drawn from immuneACCESS, this table holds only the in-frame rearrangements with V and J called that TCRdb kept. Clones are partly lost; checked studies trace under half to an unresolved V gene and leave the rest unexplained. The sample profile shows more than 65,000 clones; almost 80% of them were found once. 20% to 25% of the sample goes to the ten largest clones. The starting material was peripheral blood, obtained on day 0 of AZD1222 vaccination. Receptors were obtained from an adult in good health.

The chain is built from TRBV23-1 and TRBJ2-3; tentatively, D is TRBD1 (7 bases). TRBV23-1 is sorted into the ORF group, with uncertain function. Trimming stripped 2 bases from V and 3 bases from J, with 21 bases between. The CDR3 runs 18 residues. The CDR3 here is CASSQERHRQGLTDTQYF. CDR3 bases: TGCGCCAGCAGTCAAGAGAGGCATAGACAGGGACTGACAGATACGCAGTATTTT.

This chain links TRBV27 with TRBJ2-7; no clear D gene. V was trimmed by 2 bases and J by 3 bases, leaving 8 bases between them. CDR3 length: 13 amino acids. Germline V gene data show CDR1 as MNHEY and CDR2 as SMNVEV (reference sequence). The CDR3 reads CASSLKQNYEQYF. The DNA of the CDR3 is TGTGCCAGCAGTTTAAAACAGAACTACGAGCAGTACTTC.

The chain couples TRBV6-2 or TRBV6-3 to TRBJ1-1; D is ambiguous. Trimming removed 4 bases from V and 4 bases from J, with 13 bases in between. The CDR3 extends over 14 amino acids. The germline V gene encodes CDR1 MNHEY and CDR2 SVGEGT. CDR3 sequence: CASSSWRDSTEAFF. The CDR3 DNA reads as TGTGCCAGCAGTTCGTGGAGGGATAGCACTGAAGCTTTCTTT.

The V call is TRBV19, the J call TRBJ1-5, with D unclear. Trimming shortened V by 7 bases and J by 4 bases, and 14 bases separated the two germline ends. The CDR3 consists of 14 residues. The germline gives CDR1 LNHDA, CDR2 SQIVND (reference sequence). For the CDR3, the DNA is TGTGCCAGTACATCAGGCCGTAGAAATCAGCCCCAGCATTTT. Translated: CASTSGRRNQPQHF.

This chain links TRBV5-5 with TRBJ1-6; 9 bases are shared with TRBD1. The CDR3 contains 16 residues. V lost 5 bases to trimming and J lost 7 bases; unmatched junction nucleotides: 10. CDR1 is SGHKS and CDR2 is YYEKEE in the germline V gene (reference sequence). The CDR3 spells CASRFSDRGLNSPLHF. Written as DNA, the CDR3 is TGTGCCAGCAGGTTCTCGGACAGGGGCCTGAATTCACCCCTCCACTTT.

The chain carries TRBV7-2 and TRBJ2-3; TRBD1 matches 9 bases. The CDR3 consists of 15 residues. With 6 bases clipped from V and 5 bases from J, the junction kept 9 bases outside the gene matches. Germline CDR1 and CDR2: SGHTA and FQGNSA. The CDR3 DNA follows: TGTGCCAGCAGAGATCGGACAGGGGATGTAGATACGCAGTATTTT. It is translated as CASRDRTGDVDTQYF.

V gene TRBV19 combines with J gene TRBJ2-1; 8 bases are a match to TRBD2. The V gene end was trimmed by 5 bases and the J gene end by 14 bases; junction bases not matched to a gene: 8. CDR1 LNHDA and CDR2 SQIVND come from the germline V gene (reference sequence). The CDR3 sequence is 12 residues long. CDR3 DNA: TGTGCCAGTAGTGGGACTAGTCTGCAAGAGTTCTTC. Amino acids: CASSGTSLQEFF.

This clone was detected only once. This chain links TRBV3-1 (or the pseudogene TRBV3-2) with TRBJ2-1; D possibly matches TRBD1 or TRBD2 (6 bases each). CDR1 is LGHDT and CDR2 is YNNKEL in the germline V gene (reference sequence). The CDR3 is 18 residues long. V was pared by 4 bases and J by 2 bases, with 21 bases between. Written as DNA, the CDR3 is TGTGCCAGCAGCCCACCCCCTACCGCTGGGGGGCCCTACAATGAGCAGTTCTTC. Its protein is CASSPPPTAGGPYNEQFF.

The chain employs TRBV6-5 and TRBJ1-2, with 9 bases fitting TRBD1. V shed 2 bases and J 5 bases; nucleotides not matched to a gene: 3. The CDR3 loop spans 14 amino acids. The germline gives CDR1 MNHEY, CDR2 SVGAGI. In DNA, the CDR3 is TGTGCCAGCAGTTACGGGACAGGGTTATATGGCTACACCTTC. Amino acid sequence: CASSYGTGLYGYTF.

The gene calls are TRBV30 and TRBJ2-5; 10 positions agree with TRBD2. The J segment lost 5 bases and the V segment lost 1 base, leaving 7 bases of the junction unmatched. The CDR3 extends over 15 amino acids. Germline V gene sequence: CDR1 GTSNPN, CDR2 SVGIG (reference sequence). The CDR3 loop reads CAWSGLAGGGETQYF. Here the CDR3 DNA reads TGTGCCTGGAGTGGGTTAGCGGGAGGAGGGGAGACCCAGTACTTC.